Each of the 21 T cell receptor beta chains below was sequenced from the same sample in a study of cytomegalovirus exposure and HLA in healthy donors. The primer mix had 60 Vbeta and 13 Jbeta primers. Produced via immunoSEQ multiplex PCR; TCRdb's table is partial and in-frame only. This sample has some 120,000 clones; about 86% occur once, and the top ten carry roughly 3.9%. The material sequenced was PBMCs. The receptors were gathered from a woman in her 30s in good health and CMV-seronegative.

This chain uses TRBV18 with TRBJ2-5; D not resolved. CDR3 length: 14 residues. Trimming took 2 bases from V and 1 from J, leaving 8 bases between them. CDR1 is KGHSH and CDR2 is LQKENI in the germline V gene. CDR3 region: CASSPSPGQETQYF. The CDR3 nucleotides are TGTGCCAGCTCACCATCCCCGGGCCAAGAGACCCAGTACTTC.

V and J are TRBV6-4 and TRBJ2-1; TRBD1 aligns across 8 bases. The ends lost 10 bases at V and 9 bases at J; junction bases unmatched: 8. Germline CDR1 MRHNA, CDR2 SNTAGT. The CDR3 runs to 12 residues. The CDR3 loop reads CATRAGGTEQFF. The CDR3 nucleotides are TGTGCCACCAGGGCAGGGGGCACTGAGCAGTTCTTC.

Details on this clone: Mismatch with germline at one junction end may stem from a read error. The chain recombines TRBV7-9 with TRBJ1-3; no definite D call. In germline, CDR1 is SEHNR, CDR2 FQNEAQ (reference sequence). The length of the CDR3 is 12 residues. The CDR3 coding sequence is TGTTCCAGCAGTCAGACTGGAAACACCATATATTTT. Its protein is CSSSQTGNTIYF.

This clone was counted a few times. The rearrangement uses TRBV4-3 and TRBJ1-2, with TRBD1 identical over 7 bases. CDR3 length: 14 amino acids. J lost 6 bases, V lost 1 base, and 5 bases had no gene match. In germline, CDR1 is LGHNA, CDR2 YSLEER. The CDR3 sequence is CASSQVRQGDGYTF. DNA of the CDR3: TGCGCCAGCAGCCAAGTTCGTCAGGGGGATGGCTACACCTTC.

CDR3 amino acids: CASSYGLRDTDTQYF. In DNA, the CDR3 is TGTGCCAGCAGCTACGGCCTGCGGGACACAGATACGCAGTATTTT. The V and J genes are TRBV13 and TRBJ2-3; tentative D call: TRBD2 (6 bases). Trimming took off 4 bases at V and 2 bases at J, with 13 bases between the two ends. This CDR3 region has 15 residues. Germline V gives CDR1 PRHDT, CDR2 FYEKMQ (reference sequence).

This rearrangement joins TRBV18 to TRBJ1-1; D gene ambiguous. CDR3 length equals 14 residues. V lost 5 bases, J lost 1 base, and 11 bases lay in between. In germline, CDR1 is KGHSH, CDR2 LQKENI. DNA of the CDR3: TGTGCCAGCTCAACATCGGAGACGAACACTGAAGCTTTCTTT. Residues: CASSTSETNTEAFF.

This clone was counted a few times. The CDR3 DNA sequence: TGTGCCAGCAGCTTACAAGTACTTGAGCAGTTCTTC. The encoded protein is CASSLQVLEQFF. The chain couples TRBV11-2 to TRBJ2-1; no definite D call. The germline CDR1 and CDR2 sequences are SGHAT and FQNNGV. This CDR3 spans 12 amino acids. Trimming shortened V by 2 bases and J by 9 bases, and 8 bases separated the two germline ends.

The rearrangement links TRBV6-1 to TRBJ2-3; D perhaps matches TRBD2 (5 bases). There are 14 residues in the CDR3. Trimming took 0 bases from V and 6 from J, leaving 10 bases between them. Germline V CDR1 and CDR2: MNHNS, SASEGT. The CDR3 sequence: CASSEALPGDTQYF. Written as DNA, the CDR3 is TGTGCCAGCAGTGAAGCCCTCCCGGGGGATACGCAGTATTTT.

In DNA, the CDR3 is TGCGCCAGCAGGACTAGCGGAGACCTCCAAGAGACCCAGTACTTC. It specifies CASRTSGDLQETQYF. The chain links TRBV5-1 to TRBJ2-5; 9 bases map to TRBD2. The ends lost 5 bases at V and 1 base at J; junction bases unmatched: 6. The germline V gene has CDR1 SGHRS and CDR2 YFSETQ. CDR3 length: 15 residues.

The chain employs TRBV30 and TRBJ2-2; D call uncertain. Per the germline V gene, CDR1 is GTSNPN and CDR2 is SVGIG (reference sequence). The CDR3 spans 13 residues. The germline V and J ends were trimmed by 3 bases and 3 bases, with 8 bases remaining between them. The CDR3 coding sequence is TGTGCCTGGAGCCTCGGGTACACCGGGGAGCTGTTTTTT. This sequence encodes CAWSLGYTGELFF.

This chain uses TRBV10-2 with TRBJ2-1; 10 bases agree with TRBD2. V was pared by 5 bases and J by 10 bases, with 5 bases of the junction left unmatched. CDR3 length: 13 amino acids. Germline CDR1 is WSHSY and CDR2 is SAAADI. CDR3 in DNA: TGCGCCAGCAGTCGAGGGACTAGCGTAGAGCAGTTCTTC. This sequence encodes CASSRGTSVEQFF.

The V gene is TRBV7-3, the J gene TRBJ2-1; TRBD2 aligns across 10 bases. The CDR3 spans 15 residues. CDR1 and CDR2 (germline): SGHTA, FQGTGA. The ends lost 5 bases at V and 8 bases at J; junction bases unmatched: 9. DNA of the CDR3: TGTGCCAGCAGCCAAGGCCTAGCGGGAGTATATGAGCAGTTCTTC. Translated, it gives CASSQGLAGVYEQFF.

CDR3 in amino acids: CAIGRGTKNIQYF. CDR3 DNA sequence: TGTGCCATCGGACGGGGGACCAAAAACATTCAGTACTTC. The chain links TRBV28 to TRBJ2-4, with D tentatively TRBD2 (6 bases). Germline V CDR1 and CDR2: MDHEN, SYDVKM. The germline V and J ends were trimmed by 10 bases and 2 bases, with 12 bases remaining between them. The CDR3 has 13 amino acids.

The CDR3 DNA reads TGTGCCAGCAGCCCCATGACAGAGGACGGCTACGAGCAGTACTTC. It translates to CASSPMTEDGYEQYF. V and J are TRBV28 and TRBJ2-7, with a weak D call TRBD1 (5 bases). The CDR3 spans 15 residues. The V gene's germline CDR1 is MDHEN and CDR2 SYDVKM. V lost 6 bases and J 3 bases, leaving 18 bases between the germline ends.

This chain connects TRBV5-1 to TRBJ1-2; 8 positions match TRBD1. The germline CDR1 and CDR2 sequences are SGHRS and YFSETQ. Unmatched junction bases numbered 2, after V lost 3 bases and J lost 1 base. CDR3 length: 14 residues. The CDR3 reads CASSYGQGNYGYTF. For the CDR3, the DNA is TGCGCCAGCAGCTACGGACAGGGTAACTATGGCTACACCTTC.

The gene calls are TRBV5-1 and TRBJ2-3; 9 positions match TRBD1. Trimming removed 4 bases from V and 0 bases from J; junction bases left unmatched: 9. In germline, CDR1 is SGHRS, CDR2 YFSETQ. CDR3 length equals 17 residues. CDR3 residues: CASSTRQGVASTDTQYF. The CDR3 DNA sequence: TGCGCCAGCAGCACCCGACAGGGGGTGGCTAGCACAGATACGCAGTATTTT.

A note on this clone: This CDR3 is also generated by other DNA sequences in the sample. The DNA for the CDR3 is TGTGCCAGCAGCTCTCTTTACGAGCAGTACTTC. Translation gives CASSSLYEQYF. The chain uses TRBV7-9 and TRBJ2-7, with unresolved D. The germline V and J ends were trimmed by 4 bases and 4 bases, with 5 bases remaining between them. This CDR3 has 11 amino acids. CDR1 and CDR2 (germline): SEHNR, FQNEAQ (reference sequence). Supplemented by reference TRBV7-9 and TRBJ2-7, the full variable domain reads DTGVSQNPRHKITKRGQNVTFRCDPISEHNRLYWYRQTLGQGPEFLTYFQNEAQLEKSRLLSDRFSAERPKGSFSTLEIQRTEQGDSAMYLCASSSLYEQYFGPGTRLTVT.

The chain recombines TRBV28 with TRBJ1-3, with TRBD1 identical over 9 bases. After removal of 5 bases from V and 4 bases from J, the junction contained 12 bases not matched to a gene. Germline V gene data show CDR1 as MDHEN and CDR2 as SYDVKM. This CDR3 region has 17 residues. CDR3 bases: TGTGCCAGCAGTCCCCTGATACAGGGGGCCCGCGGAAACACCATATATTTT. Translated: CASSPLIQGARGNTIYF.

The rearrangement links TRBV9 to TRBJ2-5, with D maybe TRBD2 (7 bases). The CDR3 sequence is 13 residues long. The V end lost 4 bases, the J end lost 5 bases, and 12 bases lay between the germline ends. Germline values: CDR1 SGDLS, CDR2 YYNGEE. CDR3 sequence (DNA): TGTGCCAGCAGCCCGGGGGGCCTGGAGACCCAGTACTTC. This translates into CASSPGGLETQYF.

The DNA for the CDR3 is TGTGCCAGCAGCTTGGGTAGCGTCACAGATACGCAGTATTTT. Protein: CASSLGSVTDTQYF. The chain uses TRBV7-2 and TRBJ2-3; possible D gene TRBD2, 5 bases. The CDR3 sequence is 14 residues long. Germline V gene lookup returns CDR1 SGHTA and CDR2 FQGNSA. The V gene lost 3 bases and the J gene lost 2 bases, with 9 bases spanning the gap.

This chain joins TRBV28 and TRBJ1-2; D possibly corresponds to TRBD1 (6 bases). This CDR3 spans 12 amino acids. The V end lost 6 bases, the J end lost 8 bases, and 13 bases lay between the germline ends. Germline assignment: CDR1 MDHEN and CDR2 SYDVKM. The DNA for the CDR3 is TGTGCCAGCAGAACTGGGGGCGGCGGCTACACCTTC. Translation gives CASRTGGGGYTF.